Each of the 19 T cell receptor beta chains below was sequenced from the same sample in a study of blood T cell repertoires in COVID-19. Method: immunoSEQ multiplex PCR; TCRdb's copy keeps in-frame clones and lacks some. In the table there are 130,000 to 150,000 clones, more than 70% of which are singletons. Sequencing input: peripheral blood. The receptors stem from a man aged 50-60 years with active or convalescent COVID-19.

The genes are TRBV7-9 and TRBJ1-5; tentatively, D is TRBD1 (6 bases). Between the trimmed V and J ends, which lost 6 bases and 9 bases, there was a span of 18 bases. There are 14 residues in the CDR3. Germline values: CDR1 SEHNR, CDR2 FQNEAQ (reference sequence). In nucleotides, the CDR3 is TGTGCCAGCAGTACCTCGGGGGGCTCCGCGCCCCAGCATTTT. Protein sequence: CASSTSGGSAPQHF.

This clone has a single count. The V gene is TRBV9, the J gene TRBJ1-3, with no clear D. V dropped 0 bases and J dropped 0 bases, with 10 bases sitting between them. In germline, CDR1 is SGDLS, CDR2 YYNGEE. The CDR3 has 16 residues. The CDR3 here is CASSVDLVSSGNTIYF. DNA for the CDR3: TGTGCCAGCAGCGTAGATCTGGTCAGCTCTGGAAACACCATATATTTT. The full variable domain, completed using reference TRBV9 and TRBJ1-3, is DSGVTQTPKHLITATGQRVTLRCSPRSGDLSVYWYQQSLDQGLQFLIQYYNGEERAKGNILERFSAQQFPDLHSELNLSSLELGDSALYFCASSVDLVSSGNTIYFGEGSWLTVV.

In DNA form, the CDR3 reads TGCGCCAGCAGCTTGGCCCTAGTGTACCAAGAGACCCAGTACTTC. Translation gives CASSLALVYQETQYF. This sequence joins TRBV5-1 and TRBJ2-5, with D hard to call. V dropped 0 bases and J dropped 0 bases, with 9 bases sitting between them. There are 15 residues in the CDR3. Germline CDR1 is SGHRS and CDR2 is YFSETQ.

The genes are TRBV6-5 and TRBJ1-4; possibly TRBD1 for D (6 bases). The CDR3 sequence is 14 residues long. CDR1 is MNHEY and CDR2 is SVGAGI in the germline V gene. Trimming took 4 bases from V and 8 from J, leaving 14 bases between them. The CDR3 spells CASSLLTGGEKLFF. The CDR3 DNA reads TGTGCCAGCAGTTTACTGACAGGCGGCGAAAAACTGTTTTTT.

The CDR3 is CASSPMRTSGKRDTQYF. The CDR3 DNA sequence: TGTGCCAGCAGCCCAATGAGGACTAGCGGGAAAAGGGATACGCAGTATTTT. The J gene is TRBJ2-3, the V gene TRBV11-2; 12 bases map to TRBD2. The CDR3 has 17 amino acids. The germline gives CDR1 SGHAT, CDR2 FQNNGV. V was pared by 5 bases and J by 6 bases, with 12 bases of the junction left unmatched.

The gene calls are TRBV28 and TRBJ2-7, with a possible D match to TRBD1 (6 bases). The CDR3 consists of 13 residues. Trimming took 5 bases from V and 0 from J, leaving 8 bases between them. Germline CDR1 MDHEN, CDR2 SYDVKM. The DNA for the CDR3 is TGTGCCAGCAGTAACAGGGTCTCCTACGAGCAGTACTTC. Translating it yields CASSNRVSYEQYF. The whole variable domain, remainder taken from reference TRBV28 and TRBJ2-7, is DVKVTQSSRYLVKRTGEKVFLECVQDMDHENMFWYRQDPGLGLRLIYFSYDVKMKEKGDIPEGYSVSREKKERFSLILESASTNQTSMYLCASSNRVSYEQYFGPGTRLTVT.

This sequence joins TRBV10-1 and TRBJ2-3, with 14 bases aligning to TRBD2. CDR1 is WNHNN and CDR2 is SYGVQD in the germline V gene (reference sequence). The CDR3 totals 19 residues. Germline trimming cut 6 bases from V and 2 bases from J; bases unmatched to any gene: 13. The CDR3 DNA follows: TGCGCCAGCAGAACAACAAGGGGACTAGCGGGAGACCTCACAGATACGCAGTATTTT. This codes for CASRTTRGLAGDLTDTQYF.

The chain is built from TRBV28 and TRBJ2-7; TRBD1 is a possible D gene (5 bases). Germline-derived CDR1 and CDR2 are MDHEN and SYDVKM. The length of the CDR3 is 11 residues. Between the trimmed V and J ends, which lost 4 bases and 6 bases, there was a span of 7 bases. CDR3 residues: CASSSGSEQYF. CDR3 nucleotides: TGTGCCAGCAGTTCAGGGTCCGAGCAGTACTTC.

The chain employs TRBV18 and TRBJ2-4; 9 nucleotides agree with TRBD2. The CDR3 is 15 amino acids. V lost 6 bases and J lost 4; bases outside the gene matches: 7. Germline V lookup: CDR1 KGHSH, CDR2 LQKENI. The CDR3 spells CASSLRTSEKNIQYF. The CDR3 region has the DNA TGTGCCAGCTCCCTCAGGACTAGCGAAAAAAACATTCAGTACTTC.

The V gene is TRBV3-1 (or the pseudogene TRBV3-2), the J gene TRBJ1-2, with 10 bases lining up with TRBD1. The germline CDR1 and CDR2 sequences are LGHDT and YNNKEL (reference sequence). V lost 6 bases, J lost 7 bases, and 5 bases stayed unmatched. CDR3 length: 13 residues. The CDR3 sequence: CASSGDRGGGYTF. In DNA form, the CDR3 reads TGTGCCAGCAGTGGGGACAGGGGTGGTGGCTACACCTTC.

This chain's CDR3 is CASIFSTGTNTEAFF. The CDR3 DNA reads TGTGCCAGCATTTTCTCGACAGGGACGAACACTGAAGCTTTCTTT. The gene calls are TRBV27 and TRBJ1-1; 7 positions match TRBD1. The CDR3 loop spans 15 amino acids. The germline V gene encodes CDR1 MNHEY and CDR2 SMNVEV (reference sequence). V trimming: 7 bases; J trimming: 1 base; junction bases outside the gene matches: 9.

The V gene is TRBV28, the J gene TRBJ1-3; 7 bases align to TRBD1. V lost 5 bases to trimming and J lost 0 bases; unmatched junction nucleotides: 7. This CDR3 contains 16 residues. CDR1 is MDHEN and CDR2 is SYDVKM in the germline V gene. The CDR3 nucleotides read TGTGCCAGCAGTAGAATCCGGGACAGCTCTGGAAACACCATATATTTT. It specifies CASSRIRDSSGNTIYF.

Only one count was recorded for this clone. The V call is TRBV5-1, the J call TRBJ2-7, with TRBD1 identical over 10 bases. CDR3 length: 14 amino acids. The junction had 6 bases not matched to a gene; V was cut back by 4 bases and J by 5 bases. The germline V gene encodes CDR1 SGHRS and CDR2 YFSETQ. CDR3 DNA: TGCGCCAGCAGCCGCGGACAGGGGGACGACGAGCAGTACTTC. Translating it yields CASSRGQGDDEQYF.

Only one count was recorded for this clone. This chain connects TRBV4-2 to TRBJ2-7; tentatively, D is TRBD2 (7 bases). The germline V gene encodes CDR1 LGHNA and CDR2 YNFKEQ. The CDR3 runs to 15 residues. Trimming left V 4 bases short and J 2 bases short, with 15 bases between. The CDR3 reads CASSPRGGATYEQYF. In DNA, the CDR3 is TGTGCCAGCAGCCCCCGTGGGGGGGCGACCTACGAGCAGTACTTC.

The chain's CDR3 is CASSSGLQETQYF. CDR3 sequence (DNA): TGTGCCAGCAGCTCCGGACTGCAAGAGACCCAGTACTTC. V gene TRBV7-2 combines with J gene TRBJ2-5; the D gene is possibly TRBD2 (5 bases). V lost 4 bases and J 2 bases, leaving 8 bases between the germline ends. This CDR3 has 13 amino acids. Germline values: CDR1 SGHTA, CDR2 FQGNSA.

This clone was counted once. The rearrangement links TRBV15 to TRBJ2-2; 8 nucleotides match TRBD2. V lost 8 bases, J lost 4 bases, and 9 bases stayed unmatched. CDR3 length: 15 residues. The V gene's germline CDR1 is LNHNV and CDR2 YYDKDF (reference sequence). CDR3: CATQLGGRLTGELFF. The CDR3 DNA reads as TGTGCCACCCAGCTCGGCGGGAGGCTCACCGGGGAGCTGTTTTTT.

This rearrangement joins TRBV5-1 to TRBJ2-1; 11 bases line up with TRBD2. The V gene's germline CDR1 is SGHRS and CDR2 YFSETQ. V lost 0 bases and J lost 9; bases outside the gene matches: 11. The length of the CDR3 is 17 residues. The CDR3 region has the DNA TGCGCCAGCAGCTTGGAAACTAGCGGGAGAGTGGGTGGTGAGCAGTTCTTC. Translation gives CASSLETSGRVGGEQFF.

In this sample, this clone turned up many times. This specimen includes other DNA sequences encoding the same CDR3. V usage is TRBV5-4 and J usage is TRBJ1-2; no definite D call. The CDR3 runs 14 residues. Trimming removed 0 bases from V and 4 bases from J, with 10 bases in between. The germline gives CDR1 SGHNT, CDR2 YYREEE (reference sequence). CDR3 coding DNA: TGTGCCAGCAGCTTGGCCTTGTCGGGCTATGGCTACACCTTC. Its translation is CASSLALSGYGYTF.

A single count supports this clone. This rearrangement joins TRBV4-1 to TRBJ2-7, with TRBD2 matching over 7 bases. The junction had 7 bases not matched to a gene; V was cut back by 2 bases and J by 3 bases. Germline V gene lookup returns CDR1 MGHRA and CDR2 YSYEKL. CDR3 size: 15 residues. CDR3: CASSQLAGVNYEQYF. The CDR3 DNA reads TGCGCCAGCAGCCAATTGGCGGGGGTAAACTACGAGCAGTACTTC.